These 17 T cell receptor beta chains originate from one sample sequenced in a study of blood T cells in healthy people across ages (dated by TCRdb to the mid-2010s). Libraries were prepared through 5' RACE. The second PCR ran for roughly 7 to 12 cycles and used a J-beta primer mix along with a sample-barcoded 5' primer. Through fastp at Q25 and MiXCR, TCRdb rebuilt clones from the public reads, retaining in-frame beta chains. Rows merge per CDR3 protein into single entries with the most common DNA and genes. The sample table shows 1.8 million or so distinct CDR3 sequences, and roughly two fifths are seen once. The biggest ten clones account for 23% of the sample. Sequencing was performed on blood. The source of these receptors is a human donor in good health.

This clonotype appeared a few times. CDR3 sequence reads: CASSRRAGGGYTF. CDR3 nucleotide sequence: TGCGCCAGCAGCCGTCGAGCAGGGGGCGGCTACACCTTC. The gene calls are TRBV4-3 and TRBJ1-2; 8 bases map to TRBD1. This CDR3 is 13 amino acids long. J gave up 8 bases and V 4 bases, and 6 bases lay outside the gene matches. Germline CDR1 and CDR2: LGHNA and YSLEER.

Here the CDR3 DNA reads TGTGCCAGCAGTTTATACCCAGGTATGGCCACTGAAGCTTTCTTT. Translation: CASSLYPGMATEAFF. This chain connects TRBV28 to TRBJ1-1; the D is unclear. This CDR3 has 15 residues. The V and J ends lost 1 base and 4 bases respectively, with 13 bases between them. Germline lookup yields CDR1 MDHEN and CDR2 SYDVKM.

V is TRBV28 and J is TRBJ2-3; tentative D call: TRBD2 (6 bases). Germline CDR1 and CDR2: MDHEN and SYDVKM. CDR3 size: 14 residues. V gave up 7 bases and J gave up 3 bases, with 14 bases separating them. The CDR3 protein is CASNGGEGTDTQYF. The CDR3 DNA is TGTGCCAGCAACGGAGGGGAAGGGACAGATACGCAGTATTTT.

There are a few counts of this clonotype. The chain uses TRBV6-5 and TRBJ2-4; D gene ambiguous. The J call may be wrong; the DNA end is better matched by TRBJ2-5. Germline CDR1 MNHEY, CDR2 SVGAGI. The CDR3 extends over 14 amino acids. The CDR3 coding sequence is TGTGCCAGCAGTTACGGCCGGATTCAAGAGACCCAGTACTTC. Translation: CASSYGRIQETQYF.

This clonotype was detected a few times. The CDR3 sequence is CSASGEGYTF. The CDR3 DNA sequence: TGCAGTGCTAGCGGTGAGGGCTACACCTTC. The chain couples TRBV20-1 to TRBJ1-2; D ambiguous. The CDR3 loop spans 10 amino acids. CDR1 and CDR2 (germline): DFQATT, SNEGSKA (reference sequence). The V end was cut by 3 bases, the J end by 8 bases, with 7 bases between.

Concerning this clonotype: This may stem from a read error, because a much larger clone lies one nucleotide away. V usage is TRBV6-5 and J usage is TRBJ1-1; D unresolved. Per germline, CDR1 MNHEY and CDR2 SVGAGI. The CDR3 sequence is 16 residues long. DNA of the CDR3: TGTACCAGCAGTCCAAGTACTGGCGGCGGCGTCACTGAAGCTTTCTTT. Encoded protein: CTSSPSTGGGVTEAFF.

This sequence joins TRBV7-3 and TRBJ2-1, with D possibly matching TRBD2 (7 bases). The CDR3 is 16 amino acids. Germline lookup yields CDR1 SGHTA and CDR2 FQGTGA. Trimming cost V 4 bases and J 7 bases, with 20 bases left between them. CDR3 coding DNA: TGTGCCAGCAGCTCCTCCCCGGGGGGCGTTTGGAATGAGCAGTTCTTC. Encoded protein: CASSSSPGGVWNEQFF.

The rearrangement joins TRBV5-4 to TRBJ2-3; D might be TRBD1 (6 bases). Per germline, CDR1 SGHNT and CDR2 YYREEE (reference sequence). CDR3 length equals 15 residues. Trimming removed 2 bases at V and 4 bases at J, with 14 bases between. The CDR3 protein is CASSFDYRAADTQYF. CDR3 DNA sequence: TGTGCCAGCAGCTTCGACTACAGGGCCGCAGATACGCAGTATTTT.

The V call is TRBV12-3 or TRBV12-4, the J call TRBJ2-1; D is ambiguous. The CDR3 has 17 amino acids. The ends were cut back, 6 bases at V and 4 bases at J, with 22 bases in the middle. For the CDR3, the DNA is TGTGCCAGCAGGCGTCCCTCTACGGCCCATCCGTACAATGAGCAGTTCTTC. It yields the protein CASRRPSTAHPYNEQFF.

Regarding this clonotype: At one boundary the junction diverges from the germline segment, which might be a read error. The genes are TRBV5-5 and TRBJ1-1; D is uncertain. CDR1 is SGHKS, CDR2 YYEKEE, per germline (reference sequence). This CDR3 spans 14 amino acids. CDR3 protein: CVSSLDQWGTEAFF. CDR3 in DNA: TGTGTCAGCAGCTTGGATCAATGGGGCACTGAAGCTTTCTTT.

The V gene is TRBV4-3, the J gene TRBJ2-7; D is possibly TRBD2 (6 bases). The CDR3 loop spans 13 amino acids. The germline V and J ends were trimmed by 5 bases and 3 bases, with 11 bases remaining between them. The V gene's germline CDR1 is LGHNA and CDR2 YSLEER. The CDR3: CASSAGLNYEQYF. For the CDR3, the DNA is TGCGCCAGCAGCGCGGGACTTAACTACGAGCAGTACTTC.

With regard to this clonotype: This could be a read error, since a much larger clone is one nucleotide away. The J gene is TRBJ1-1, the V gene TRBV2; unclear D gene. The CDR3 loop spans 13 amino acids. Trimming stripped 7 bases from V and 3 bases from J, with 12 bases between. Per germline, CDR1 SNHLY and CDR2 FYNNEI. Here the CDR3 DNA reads TGTGCCAGCAAGGAGGAAATTTACACTGAAGCTTTCTTT. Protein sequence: CASKEEIYTEAFF. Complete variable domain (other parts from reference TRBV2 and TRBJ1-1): EPEVTQTPSHQVTQMGQEVILRCVPISNHLYFYWYRQILGQKVEFLVSFYNNEISEKSEIFDDQFSVERPDGSNFTLKIRSTKLEDSAMYFCASKEEIYTEAFFGQGTRLTVV.

For the CDR3, the DNA is TGCAGTGCTAGAGATCGGCGGAGCGACGAAAAACTGTTTTTT. This encodes CSARDRRSDEKLFF. The chain carries TRBV20-1 and TRBJ1-4, with no clear D. The V and J ends lost 0 bases and 8 bases respectively, with 13 bases between them. This CDR3 comprises 14 residues. The germline V gene encodes CDR1 DFQATT and CDR2 SNEGSKA (reference sequence).

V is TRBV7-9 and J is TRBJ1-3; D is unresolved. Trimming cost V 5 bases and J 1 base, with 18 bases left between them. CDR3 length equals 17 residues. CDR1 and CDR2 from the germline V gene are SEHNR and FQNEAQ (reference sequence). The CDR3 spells CASSILGFRYSGNTIYF. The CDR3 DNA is TGTGCCAGCAGCATCCTAGGTTTCCGCTATTCTGGAAACACCATATATTTT.

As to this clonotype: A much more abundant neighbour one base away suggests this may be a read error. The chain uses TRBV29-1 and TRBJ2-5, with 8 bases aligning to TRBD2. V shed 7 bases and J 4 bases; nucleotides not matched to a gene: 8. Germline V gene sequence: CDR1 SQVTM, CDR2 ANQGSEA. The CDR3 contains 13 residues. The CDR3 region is CSALTSGRETQYF. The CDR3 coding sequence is TGCAGCGCCCTAACTAGCGGACGAGAGACCCAGTACTTC.

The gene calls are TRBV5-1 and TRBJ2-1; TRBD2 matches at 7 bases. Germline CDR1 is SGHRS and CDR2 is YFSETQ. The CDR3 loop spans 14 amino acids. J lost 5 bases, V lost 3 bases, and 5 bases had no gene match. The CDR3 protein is CASSWGGVNNEQFF. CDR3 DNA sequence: TGCGCCAGCAGCTGGGGAGGGGTTAACAATGAGCAGTTCTTC.

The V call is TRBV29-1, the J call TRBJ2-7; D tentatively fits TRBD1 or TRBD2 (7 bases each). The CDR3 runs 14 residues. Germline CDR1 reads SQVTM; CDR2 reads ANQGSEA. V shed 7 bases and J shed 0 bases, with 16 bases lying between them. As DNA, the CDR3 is TGCAGCGCAGCGGGACAGTGGAGCTCCTACGAGCAGTACTTC. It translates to CSAAGQWSSYEQYF.